What follows are 8 T cell receptor beta chains derived from one specimen sequenced in a study of beta chain features in type 1 diabetes. What was sequenced were expressed TCRB transcripts, since all of the isolated RNA had been reverse transcribed. The method was immunoSEQ multiplex PCR; TCRdb's version includes in-frame clones alone and lacks a portion of them. The sample carries about 900,000 clones, around a sixth recorded once. The sample consisted of naive CD4+ T cells from blood. The receptors originated from a young woman in good health.

The chain has TRBV18 and TRBJ2-2, with D possibly TRBD1 on 6 matching bases. Germline CDR1 is KGHSH and CDR2 is LQKENI. Trimming took off 0 bases at V and 1 base at J, with 12 bases between the two ends. This CDR3 spans 17 amino acids. The CDR3 sequence is CASSPPVGAVNTGELFF. CDR3 nucleotides: TGTGCCAGCTCACCACCGGTGGGGGCTGTGAACACCGGGGAGCTGTTTTTT. Full variable domain (missing parts from reference TRBV18 and TRBJ2-2): NAGVMQNPRHLVRRRGQEARLRCSPMKGHSHVYWYRQLPEEGLKFMVYLQKENIIDESGMPKERFSAEFPKEGPSILRIQQVVRGDSAAYFCASSPPVGAVNTGELFFGEGSRLTVL.

The chain couples TRBV7-6 to TRBJ1-2; 8 bases match TRBD1. Germline V gene lookup returns CDR1 SGHVS and CDR2 FNYEAQ. V shed 0 bases and J 8 bases; nucleotides not matched to a gene: 2. The CDR3 has 13 residues. The CDR3 here is CASSLASGGGYTF. The CDR3 bases are TGTGCCAGCAGCTTAGCGTCAGGGGGCGGCTACACCTTC.

In this sample, this clone turned up a few times. This chain connects TRBV13 to TRBJ2-3; D ambiguous. The germline CDR1 and CDR2 sequences are PRHDT and FYEKMQ (reference sequence). Trimming took 8 bases from V and 0 from J, leaving 15 bases between them. The CDR3 is 15 residues long. The CDR3 region has the DNA TGTGCCAGCCGACTCCTTATGGGAAGCACAGATACGCAGTATTTT. Protein sequence: CASRLLMGSTDTQYF. Drawing the rest from reference TRBV13 and TRBJ2-3, the complete variable domain is AAGVIQSPRHLIKEKRETATLKCYPIPRHDTVYWYQQGPGQDPQFLISFYEKMQSDKGSIPDRFSAQQFSDYHSELNMSSLELGDSALYFCASRLLMGSTDTQYFGPGTRLTVL.

The chain combines TRBV20-1 with TRBJ2-1; no reliable D call. Deletions cut 4 bases from V and 7 bases from J, with 5 bases between. The germline CDR1 and CDR2 sequences are DFQATT and SNEGSKA (reference sequence). The CDR3 spans 10 residues. The CDR3 DNA reads TGCAGTGCTAAAAAGAATGAGCAGTTCTTC. It encodes CSAKKNEQFF.

This clone was counted between two and nine times. The chain joins TRBV6-6 to TRBJ1-5, with 11 bases fitting TRBD1. This CDR3 has 15 residues. The V gene end was trimmed by 6 bases and the J gene end by 6 bases; junction bases not matched to a gene: 7. CDR1 and CDR2 from the germline V gene are MNHNY and SVGAGI (reference sequence). In nucleotides, the CDR3 is TGTGCCAGCAGCCAATGGACAGGGGGCTTTCAGCCCCAGCATTTT. Translating gives CASSQWTGGFQPQHF.

The J gene is TRBJ2-7, the V gene TRBV10-2, with D perhaps TRBD1 (5 bases). The CDR3 runs 15 residues. The germline V gene has CDR1 WSHSY and CDR2 SAAADI. With 6 bases removed from V and 2 bases from J, the gap between germline ends came to 17 bases. Here the CDR3 DNA reads TGCGCCAGCAGAAGACTTACAGGTGACCCCTACGAGCAGTACTTC. This translates into CASRRLTGDPYEQYF.

In regard to this clone: This may be a read error, as it is one base from a much larger clone. The rearrangement links TRBV6-6 to TRBJ2-6; D unclear. V lost 4 bases and J lost 1, with 2 bases in between. This CDR3 is built from 13 residues. Germline V gene data show CDR1 as MNHNY and CDR2 as SVGAGI (reference sequence). The CDR3 loop is CASSLSGANVLTF. Here the CDR3 DNA reads TGTGCCAGCAGTTTATCTGGGGCCAACGTCCTGACTTTC.

This clone was seen only a few times. This chain uses TRBV4-2 with TRBJ2-7; 12 nucleotides match TRBD2. This CDR3 is built from 20 residues. Germline V CDR1 and CDR2: LGHNA, YNFKEQ. Losses at the gene ends were 3 bases for V and 5 bases for J; bases not matched to a gene: 20. In nucleotides, the CDR3 is TGTGCCAGCAGCCATTATGGGCCGACCGGGACTAGCGGGCCGGGGGACGAGCAGTACTTC. Protein product: CASSHYGPTGTSGPGDEQYF.